The clone carrying this T cell receptor (beta chain) has just a few counts. Clones were read by immunoSEQ multiplex PCR, and TCRdb kept only the in-frame ones, dropping some. The table lists 150,000 to 200,000 clones, about 80% of them singletons. The sample originates from a study of blood T cell repertoires in COVID-19. Turning to the study itself: The United States, Italy and Spain supplied acute and convalescent COVID-19 samples. PBMCs, B-cell-depleted T cells, or T cells provided the cDNA or gDNA that made up the material.

There are 16 residues in the CDR3. V was clipped by 6 bases and J by 5 bases, with 23 bases between them. Germline V gene lookup returns CDR1 SGHDN and CDR2 FVKESK. The sequencing input was peripheral blood. The chain uses TRBV14 and TRBJ2-7, with D perhaps TRBD1 (6 bases). The clonotype was recovered from a human donor in a cohort sampled during active COVID-19. In DNA form, the CDR3 reads TGTGCCAGCAGTCCCTACCACACAGGGCCTATGAACGAGCAGTACTTC. This sequence encodes CASSPYHTGPMNEQYF.